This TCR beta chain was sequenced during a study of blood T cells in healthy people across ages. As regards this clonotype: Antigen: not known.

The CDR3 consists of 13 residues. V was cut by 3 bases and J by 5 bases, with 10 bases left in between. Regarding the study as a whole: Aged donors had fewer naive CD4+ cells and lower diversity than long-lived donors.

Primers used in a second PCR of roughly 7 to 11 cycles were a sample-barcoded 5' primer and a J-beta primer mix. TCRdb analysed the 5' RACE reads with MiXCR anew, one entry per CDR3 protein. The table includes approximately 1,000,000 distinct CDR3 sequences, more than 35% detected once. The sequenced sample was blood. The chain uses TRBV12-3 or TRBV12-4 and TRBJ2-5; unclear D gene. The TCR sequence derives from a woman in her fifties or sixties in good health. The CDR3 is CASSFRPTETQYF. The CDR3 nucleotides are TGTGCCAGCAGTTTTAGGCCGACGGAGACCCAGTACTTC.